This T cell receptor (beta chain) was obtained from a study of technical replicates of blood from several donors. This CDR3 has 18 residues. V shed 0 bases, J shed 2 bases, and the junction held 8 bases outside the gene matches. Per germline, CDR1 SGHRS and CDR2 YFSETQ. Produced via immunoSEQ multiplex PCR; TCRdb's table is partial and in-frame only. Of 60,000 or so clones detected, approximately 97% appear once; the ten largest clones hold just under 0.2%. The gene calls are TRBV5-1 and TRBJ2-2; 9 bases line up with TRBD2. This clonotype was sampled from a human donor in good health. The specimen sequenced was T cells isolated from PBMCs. The CDR3: CASSLATDLAGNTGELFF. The CDR3 bases are TGCGCCAGCAGCTTGGCGACCGATCTAGCGGGAAACACCGGGGAGCTGTTTTTT.